Below, 20 T cell receptor beta chains from the same sample are listed, as sequenced in a study of T cells in tuberculosis. Data came from immunoSEQ multiplex PCR; TCRdb stores just in-frame clones and leaves some out. Of more than 30,000 clones in the sample, 95% to 97% were seen once. The sample comprised PBMCs. Every receptor here comes from a donor aged 5 to 30 with latent tuberculosis or without tuberculosis infection.

The chain combines TRBV28 with TRBJ1-2; 9 positions agree with TRBD1. CDR3 size: 15 residues. Germline CDR1 is MDHEN and CDR2 is SYDVKM. Unmatched junction bases numbered 12, after V lost 4 bases and J lost 9 bases. CDR3 bases: TGTGCCAGCAGTTCCCCTCCTCGGGACAGGGACCGCTACACCTTC. Translated: CASSSPPRDRDRYTF.

The V and J genes are TRBV18 and TRBJ2-2; D may be TRBD1 (5 bases). The CDR3 runs 15 residues. V lost 3 bases, J lost 0 bases, and 8 bases lay in between. Germline V gene lookup returns CDR1 KGHSH and CDR2 LQKENI. This chain's CDR3 is CASSPSRANTGELFF. The CDR3 nucleotides read TGTGCCAGCTCACCTTCCAGGGCGAACACCGGGGAGCTGTTTTTT.

This clone was found once. This chain links TRBV2 with TRBJ2-1; 8 positions agree with TRBD1. The J segment lost 7 bases and the V segment lost 6 bases, leaving 11 bases of the junction unmatched. The CDR3 totals 15 residues. Germline CDR1 is SNHLY and CDR2 is FYNNEI. The CDR3 spells CASSEDRVAENEQFF. For the CDR3, the DNA is TGTGCCAGCAGCGAGGACAGGGTCGCGGAGAATGAGCAGTTCTTC.

CDR3 protein: CASSLSRTGEAFF. Here the CDR3 DNA reads TGTGCCAGCAGCCTATCTAGGACAGGGGAAGCTTTCTTT. The J gene is TRBJ1-1, the V gene TRBV7-9, with 8 bases that match TRBD1. CDR1 and CDR2 (germline): SEHNR, FQNEAQ (reference sequence). Losses at the gene ends were 5 bases for V and 8 bases for J; bases not matched to a gene: 7. CDR3 length equals 13 residues. The variable domain in full, with the rest retrieved from reference TRBV7-9 and TRBJ1-1, is DTGVSQNPRHKITKRGQNVTFRCDPISEHNRLYWYRQTLGQGPEFLTYFQNEAQLEKSRLLSDRFSAERPKGSFSTLEIQRTEQGDSAMYLCASSLSRTGEAFFGQGTRLTVV.

The chain employs TRBV7-5 and TRBJ2-7; the listed D gene, TRBD1, was not tested against the DNA. TRBV7-5 is listed as a pseudogene. This CDR3 region has 15 residues. This CDR3 is CARSLGDRGLSEQYF. In DNA, the CDR3 is TGTGCCAGAAGCTTAGGGGACAGGGGGCTGTCCGAGCAGTACTTC.

This chain connects TRBV4-1 to TRBJ1-1; D is ambiguous. The germline gives CDR1 MGHRA, CDR2 YSYEKL. V shed 6 bases and J shed 2 bases, with 13 bases lying between them. The CDR3 loop spans 14 amino acids. The CDR3 DNA sequence: TGCGCCAGCAGGGGAGTTTTGTTAAACACTGAAGCTTTCTTT. It translates to CASRGVLLNTEAFF.

The V and J genes are TRBV19 and TRBJ2-1; 10 nucleotides align to TRBD2. The J segment lost 7 bases and the V segment lost 5 bases, leaving 8 bases of the junction unmatched. The CDR3 has 15 residues. Germline CDR1 LNHDA, CDR2 SQIVND (reference sequence). This CDR3 reads CASSPLAGESNEQFF. In DNA form, the CDR3 reads TGTGCCAGTAGTCCCCTAGCGGGAGAATCGAATGAGCAGTTCTTC.

The chain employs TRBV2 and TRBJ2-1; TRBD2 agrees at 10 bases. Germline values: CDR1 SNHLY, CDR2 FYNNEI. V lost 2 bases to trimming and J lost 6 bases; unmatched junction nucleotides: 4. The CDR3 contains 15 residues. This chain's CDR3 is CASSERTSGPNEQFF. CDR3 nucleotide sequence: TGTGCCAGCAGTGAAAGGACTAGCGGCCCCAATGAGCAGTTCTTC.

This rearrangement joins TRBV28 to TRBJ2-7, with TRBD2 as a possible D gene (5 bases). The V end lost 3 bases, the J end lost 5 bases, and 14 bases lay between the germline ends. The germline V gene has CDR1 MDHEN and CDR2 SYDVKM. CDR3 length: 14 amino acids. The chain's CDR3 is CASSLPPLVHEQYF. CDR3 in DNA: TGTGCCAGCAGTTTGCCCCCACTAGTCCACGAGCAGTACTTC.

The chain carries TRBV5-6 and TRBJ2-7, with D perhaps matching TRBD1 (6 bases). The germline V and J ends were trimmed by 5 bases and 4 bases, with 10 bases remaining between them. The germline CDR1 and CDR2 sequences are SGHDT and YYEEEE. CDR3 length: 12 residues. This chain's CDR3 is CASSWGLYEQYF. CDR3 DNA sequence: TGTGCCAGCAGTTGGGGGCTTTACGAGCAGTACTTC.

The J gene is TRBJ1-2, the V gene TRBV6-5; no definite D call. V lost 3 bases and J lost 2, with 13 bases in between. This CDR3 has 15 residues. CDR1 and CDR2 from the germline V gene are MNHEY and SVGAGI. The DNA of the CDR3 is TGTGCCAGCAGTTATACGGGTCGGCAAAACTATGGCTACACCTTC. This encodes CASSYTGRQNYGYTF.

The J gene is TRBJ2-7, the V gene TRBV11-2, with TRBD1 matching 8 bases. The CDR3 is 15 residues long. V dropped 4 bases and J dropped 7; count of bases not matched to a gene: 12. Germline CDR1 and CDR2: SGHAT and FQNNGV. CDR3 region: CASSSPRTGPGEQYF. The CDR3 DNA follows: TGTGCCAGCAGCTCGCCTAGGACAGGGCCGGGGGAGCAGTACTTC.

The chain has TRBV11-2 and TRBJ1-1; D might be TRBD1 (6 bases). The CDR3 spans 12 residues. Trimming shortened V by 5 bases and J by 6 bases, and 10 bases separated the two germline ends. Germline CDR1 and CDR2: SGHAT and FQNNGV. DNA of the CDR3: TGTGCCAGCAGCCAAGGGGGACCTGAAGCTTTCTTT. Amino acid sequence: CASSQGGPEAFF. Together with reference TRBV11-2 and TRBJ1-1, the CDR3 gives the full variable domain: EAGVAQSPRYKIIEKRQSVAFWCNPISGHATLYWYQQILGQGPKLLIQFQNNGVVDDSQLPKDRFSAERLKGVDSTLKIQPAKLEDSAVYLCASSQGGPEAFFGQGTRLTVV.

The chain combines TRBV25-1 with TRBJ1-1, with D unresolved. Germline lookup yields CDR1 MGHDK and CDR2 SYGVNS. The CDR3 has 12 amino acids. Trimming took 3 bases from V and 8 from J, leaving 10 bases between them. CDR3 sequence (DNA): TGTGCCAGCAGTGATTATCTGTCCGAAGCTTTCTTT. Its protein is CASSDYLSEAFF.

The gene calls are TRBV25-1 and TRBJ2-2; D is uncertain. This CDR3 is 17 amino acids long. Germline V gene lookup returns CDR1 MGHDK and CDR2 SYGVNS. The V gene lost 1 base and the J gene lost 0 bases, with 12 bases spanning the gap. CDR3 bases: TGTGCCAGCAGTGAATCCCTTCACAGCCCGAACACCGGGGAGCTGTTTTTT. Residues: CASSESLHSPNTGELFF.

The V call is TRBV7-2, the J call TRBJ2-1; perhaps TRBD1 as D (6 bases). V was clipped by 2 bases and J by 10 bases, with 18 bases between them. From germline, CDR1 is SGHTA and CDR2 FQGNSA. CDR3 length: 15 amino acids. The CDR3 nucleotides read TGTGCCAGCAGCTTAAGGCGTAACAGGGTTGGAGAGCAGTTCTTC. Its translation is CASSLRRNRVGEQFF.

The chain recombines TRBV7-2 with TRBJ1-2; TRBD1 aligns across 7 bases. The germline V gene encodes CDR1 SGHTA and CDR2 FQGNSA. J was trimmed by 4 bases and V by 3 bases; bases with no gene match: 8. The CDR3 is made up of 15 amino acids. The CDR3: CASSFRPGTAYGYTF. The CDR3 DNA reads TGTGCCAGCAGCTTTCGCCCCGGGACAGCCTATGGCTACACCTTC. The full variable domain, its missing parts supplied by reference TRBV7-2 and TRBJ1-2, is GAGVSQSPSNKVTEKGKDVELRCDPISGHTALYWYRQSLGQGLEFLIYFQGNSAPDKSGLPSDRFSAERTGGSVSTLTIQRTQQEDSAVYLCASSFRPGTAYGYTFGSGTRLTVV.

The V gene is TRBV27, the J gene TRBJ2-1; 9 bases agree with TRBD2. The germline CDR1 and CDR2 sequences are MNHEY and SMNVEV (reference sequence). The V gene end was trimmed by 6 bases and the J gene end by 8 bases; junction bases not matched to a gene: 11. The CDR3 extends over 15 amino acids. The CDR3 protein is CASSLLRGGRDEQFF. For the CDR3, the DNA is TGTGCCAGCAGCCTTTTGCGGGGGGGGAGGGATGAGCAGTTCTTC.

This clone was counted a single time. The chain couples TRBV2 to TRBJ1-3; D gene uncertain. The germline CDR1 and CDR2 sequences are SNHLY and FYNNEI. The CDR3 sequence is 13 residues long. V lost 6 bases and J 4 bases, leaving 10 bases between the germline ends. The CDR3 region has the DNA TGTGCCAGCAGCCCACAGCGGGGAAACACCATATATTTT. Its translation is CASSPQRGNTIYF.

This clone was counted a single time. The chain employs TRBV28 and TRBJ2-7, with 9 nucleotides matching TRBD2. Per the germline V gene, CDR1 is MDHEN and CDR2 is SYDVKM. The CDR3 totals 14 residues. Trimming cost V 2 bases and J 6 bases; bases outside gene matches: 5. CDR3 loop: CASSLSGRRFEQYF. The DNA of the CDR3 is TGTGCCAGCAGTTTAAGCGGGAGGAGATTCGAGCAGTACTTC.